This record looks at one T cell receptor beta chain sequence and its context. The target antigen is unknown. Germline CDR1 KGHSH, CDR2 LQKENI. V lost 2 bases and J 2 bases, leaving 21 bases between the germline ends. The CDR3 is 19 residues long. This was the immunoSEQ v3 assay. TCRdb's table, derived via immunoSEQ multiplex PCR, lists solely in-frame clones and lacks some. The sample contains roughly 60,000 clones, around 70% of which appear only once. Time point of the sample: pre-treatment sample, taken before nivolumab and TIL therapy. The data were taken from a study of TIL therapy for anti-PD-1-resistant metastatic lung cancer. Study at large: Most patients had lung adenocarcinoma. Study outcomes and limitations: This highly selected cohort may not generalize to typical lung cancer patients. The baseline peripheral repertoire was partially replaced by infused TIL clonotypes that later decayed.

This receptor was taken from a person aged 25-85 years with non-small cell lung cancer. This sample comprised blood, obtained at baseline. J is TRBJ2-2 and V is TRBV18, with a possible D match to TRBD2 (5 bases). CDR3 loop: CASSPWTSGRQQNTGELFF. For the CDR3, the DNA is TGTGCCAGCTCACCATGGACTTCAGGACGGCAACAAAACACCGGGGAGCTGTTTTTT.